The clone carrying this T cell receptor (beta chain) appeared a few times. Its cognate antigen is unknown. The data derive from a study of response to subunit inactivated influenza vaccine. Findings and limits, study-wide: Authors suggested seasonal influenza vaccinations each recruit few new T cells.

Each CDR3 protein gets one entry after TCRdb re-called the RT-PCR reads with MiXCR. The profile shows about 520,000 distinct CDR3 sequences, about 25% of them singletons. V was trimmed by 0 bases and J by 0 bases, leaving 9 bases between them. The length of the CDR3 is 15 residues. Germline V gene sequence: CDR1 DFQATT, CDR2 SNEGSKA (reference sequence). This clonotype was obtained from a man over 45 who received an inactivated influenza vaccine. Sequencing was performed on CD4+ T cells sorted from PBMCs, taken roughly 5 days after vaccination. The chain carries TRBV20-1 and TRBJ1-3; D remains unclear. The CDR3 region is CSARDRANSGNTIYF. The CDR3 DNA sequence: TGCAGTGCTAGAGATAGGGCAAACTCTGGAAACACCATATATTTT.